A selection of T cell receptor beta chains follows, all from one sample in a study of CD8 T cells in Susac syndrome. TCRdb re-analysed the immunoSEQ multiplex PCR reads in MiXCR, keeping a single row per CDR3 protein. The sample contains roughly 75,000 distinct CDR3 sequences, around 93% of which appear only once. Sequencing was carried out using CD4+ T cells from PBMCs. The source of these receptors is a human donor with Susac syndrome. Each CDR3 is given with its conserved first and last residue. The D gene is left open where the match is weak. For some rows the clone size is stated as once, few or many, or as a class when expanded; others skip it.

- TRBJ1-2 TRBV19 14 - CASRTGTKLHGYTF TGTGCCAGTAGAACCGGGACAAAGTTACATGGCTACACCTTC
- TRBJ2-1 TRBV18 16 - CASSPPLRDTHNEQFF TGTGCCAGCTCACCCCCCTTAAGGGACACCCACAATGAGCAGTTCTTC
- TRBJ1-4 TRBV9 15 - CASSGTQGTNEKLFF TGTGCCAGCAGCGGCACTCAGGGTACTAATGAAAAACTGTTTTTT
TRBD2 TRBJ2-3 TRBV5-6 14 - CASSLGTRGDTQYF TGTGCCAGCAGCCTCGGGACTAGAGGTGATACGCAGTATTTT
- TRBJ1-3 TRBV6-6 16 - CASSYSRGASGNTIYF TGTGCCAGCAGTTACTCCCGGGGGGCCTCTGGAAACACCATATATTTT
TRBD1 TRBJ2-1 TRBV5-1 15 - CASSLDTGDYNEQFF TGCGCCAGCAGCTTGGATACAGGGGATTACAATGAGCAGTTCTTC
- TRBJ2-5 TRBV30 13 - CAWSVTGSETQYF TGTGCCTGGAGTGTAACCGGGTCGGAGACCCAGTACTTC
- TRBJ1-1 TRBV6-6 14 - CASSYSEGFTEAFF TGTGCCAGCAGTTACTCGGAAGGTTTCACTGAAGCTTTCTTT
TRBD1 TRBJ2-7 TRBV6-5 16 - CASSYSRGTASYEQYF TGTGCCAGCAGTTACTCGAGAGGGACAGCCTCCTACGAGCAGTACTTC
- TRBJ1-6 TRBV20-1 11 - CSARDNSPLHF TGCAGTGCTAGAGATAATTCACCCCTCCACTTT
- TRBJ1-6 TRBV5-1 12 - CATSLGSPPLHF TGCGCCACCTCGCTAGGGTCGCCACCCCTCCACTTT
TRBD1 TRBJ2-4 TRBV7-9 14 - CASSLEGQGDSQYF TGTGCCAGCAGCTTAGAGGGACAGGGTGATAGTCAGTACTTC
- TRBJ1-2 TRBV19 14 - CASSTVDSNYGYTF TGTGCCAGTAGTACCGTTGACAGCAACTATGGCTACACCTTC
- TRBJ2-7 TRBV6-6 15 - CASSYSEAGRNEQYF TGTGCCAGCAGTTACTCTGAGGCAGGGAGGAACGAGCAGTACTTC
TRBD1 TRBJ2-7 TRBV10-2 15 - CASSPRTGDSYEQYF TGCGCCAGCAGTCCTAGGACAGGGGACTCCTACGAGCAGTACTTC
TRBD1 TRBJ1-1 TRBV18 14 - CASEGTGGGTEAFF TGTGCCAGCGAGGGGACAGGGGGCGGCACTGAAGCTTTCTTT
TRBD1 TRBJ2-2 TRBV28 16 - CASSLPGQGKTGELFF TGTGCCAGCAGTTTACCCGGACAGGGGAAGACCGGGGAGCTGTTTTTT
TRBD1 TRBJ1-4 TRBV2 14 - CASSSGTGDEKLFF TGTGCCAGCAGTTCCGGGACAGGGGACGAAAAACTGTTTTTT
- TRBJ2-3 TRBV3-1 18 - CASSQDPSRTGEVDTQYF TGTGCCAGCAGCCAAGACCCCTCCCGTACGGGGGAGGTAGATACGCAGTATTTT
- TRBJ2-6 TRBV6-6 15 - CASTGLRSGANVLTF TGTGCCAGCACGGGCCTACGTTCCGGGGCCAACGTCCTGACTTTC
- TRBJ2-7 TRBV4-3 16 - CASSQEKSITSYEQYF TGCGCCAGCAGCCAAGAAAAGAGTATAACCTCCTACGAGCAGTACTTC
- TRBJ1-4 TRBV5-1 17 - CASSLLDSGADNEKLFF TGCGCCAGCAGCTTGTTGGATTCGGGAGCCGATAATGAAAAACTGTTTTTT
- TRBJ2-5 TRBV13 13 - CASSLGRRDHQYF TGTGCCAGCAGCTTAGGCCGACGGGACCATCAGTACTTC
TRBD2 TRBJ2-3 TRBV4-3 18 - CASSQVVRSGGYTDTQYF TGCGCCAGCAGCCAAGTGGTGAGAAGCGGGGGGTACACAGATACGCAGTATTTT
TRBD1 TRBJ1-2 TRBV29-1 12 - CSVGGQSYGYTF TGCAGCGTGGGGGGACAGAGCTATGGCTACACCTTC
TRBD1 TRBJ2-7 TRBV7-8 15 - CASSLRGQGPYEQYF TGTGCCAGCAGCTTAAGGGGACAGGGGCCCTACGAGCAGTACTTC
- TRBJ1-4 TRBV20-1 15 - CSASGGTYLDEKLFF TGCAGTGCTAGTGGGGGGACATATTTGGATGAAAAACTGTTTTTT
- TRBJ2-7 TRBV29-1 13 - CSGLGGRSYKQYF TGCAGCGGGCTGGGGGGACGCTCCTACAAGCAGTACTTC
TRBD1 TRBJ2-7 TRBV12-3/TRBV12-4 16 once CASSQGQGFSSYEQYF TGTGCCAGCAGTCAAGGACAGGGATTTTCTTCCTACGAGCAGTACTTC